This T cell receptor (beta chain) was sequenced during a study of control samples from healthy donors and cancer patients. Produced via immunoSEQ multiplex PCR; TCRdb's table is partial and in-frame only. The data contain some 70,000 clones, approximately 86% of them singletons. Specimen: blood. This sequence originates from a man in his sixties in good health.

This CDR3 reads CAWGRPAGGRDTQYF. CDR3 in DNA: TGTGCCTGGGGACGTCCAGCGGGAGGTAGAGATACGCAGTATTTT. The chain recombines TRBV30 with TRBJ2-3; 9 nucleotides align to TRBD2. The V and J ends lost 5 bases and 5 bases, in that order; junction bases with no gene match: 11. The CDR3 is 15 residues long. In germline, CDR1 is GTSNPN, CDR2 SVGIG (reference sequence).